This T cell receptor (beta chain) was documented in a study of monozygotic twins with cystic fibrosis (dated by TCRdb to 2020 to 2023). At the level of the whole study: Barcoded libraries were prepared with roughly 16 PCR cycles from three micrograms of fragmented DNA. TCR beta repertoires were compared within and between 16 monozygotic twin pairs with cystic fibrosis so that genetic influence on V and J gene usage could be assessed. Data for three of the twin pairs had already been reported earlier in a different context. On the day of blood sampling, twins were ranked among over 950 cohort participants for weight-for-height and for FEVPerc (FEV1 disease centile). Made up mostly of children and adolescents, the cohort included ten female and six male twin pairs ranging in age from about 2.0 to 36.4 years, with a median of about 10 years.

The twin pairs came from the European Cystic Fibrosis Twin and Sibling Study Cohort, a cohort that recruited patients from over a hundred CF clinics across 14 European countries. Zygosity and CFTR genotype were confirmed in-house, and zygosity was tested by multiplex PCR of nine short tandem repeat loci. Peripheral blood was sampled from each twin, and clinical parameters were recorded on the day of blood sampling. Phenol/chloroform extraction was used to isolate genomic DNA from peripheral blood cells, and the DNA was then kept in TE buffer at 4 degrees C. Regarding this clone: Its specific antigen is unknown. Per-base quality was not reported, and no clone a single base away is much larger than it.

What the authors observed across the whole study: In 13 of 16 pairs, V gene usage most closely resembled the co-twin's, and the same held for J usage in 8 of 16 pairs, a pattern suggesting genetic constraints. Only a small cohort was studied, and no association of shared CDR3 numbers with age, concordance or disease severity was found. Monozygotic CF twin pairs shared significantly more nucleotide-identical clonotypes within each pair than unrelated CF individuals shared with one another (P = 0.000026, Mann-Whitney). Simpson clonality was generally low (median around 0.01), suggesting a naive-dominated repertoire, with higher clonality in the most severely affected patients.

Following the manufacturer's instructions, TCR beta CDR3 regions were amplified by multiplex PCR with the immunoSEQ immune profiling system. Sequencing was performed on an Illumina NextSeq system. In the authors' own workflow: Sequence data were processed on the immunoSEQ Analyzer platform, and clonality was calculated as the square root of Simpson's index of productive rearrangements. Similarity in V and J usage was measured by Jensen-Shannon distance, and OLGA was used to compute CDR3 generation probabilities. The immuneACCESS database (August 2020) and VDJdb (December 2020) were searched for shared CDR3 sequences. TCRdb retrieved this table from immuneACCESS and kept in-frame rearrangements only. Not all clones are present; in checked studies, unresolved V genes account for under half, and no reason is known for the remainder. V and J calls and clone size are given by that table; D and trimming were obtained from the DNA. The sample table contains 35,000 or so clones; only one count was recorded for over 75% of them. The top ten clonotypes cover roughly 1.7% of the sample.

Unmatched junction bases come to 7, with V trimmed by 0 bases and J by 4 bases. For CDR1 and CDR2, the germline V gene lists MGHRA and YSYEKL. The CDR3 measures 16 amino acids from cysteine to phenylalanine. The CDR3 DNA has 48 bases and is translated from base 1. The specimen was blood. This sequence uses TRBV4-1 and TRBJ2-5; 8 middle bases align to TRBD1. The sequence came from a girl aged 2-9 years with cystic fibrosis. This receptor has the CDR3 CASSQDLAGGGETQYF. The sequenced DNA is TGCGCCAGCAGCCAAGATCTAGCAGGGGGCGGAGAGACCCAGTACTTC.